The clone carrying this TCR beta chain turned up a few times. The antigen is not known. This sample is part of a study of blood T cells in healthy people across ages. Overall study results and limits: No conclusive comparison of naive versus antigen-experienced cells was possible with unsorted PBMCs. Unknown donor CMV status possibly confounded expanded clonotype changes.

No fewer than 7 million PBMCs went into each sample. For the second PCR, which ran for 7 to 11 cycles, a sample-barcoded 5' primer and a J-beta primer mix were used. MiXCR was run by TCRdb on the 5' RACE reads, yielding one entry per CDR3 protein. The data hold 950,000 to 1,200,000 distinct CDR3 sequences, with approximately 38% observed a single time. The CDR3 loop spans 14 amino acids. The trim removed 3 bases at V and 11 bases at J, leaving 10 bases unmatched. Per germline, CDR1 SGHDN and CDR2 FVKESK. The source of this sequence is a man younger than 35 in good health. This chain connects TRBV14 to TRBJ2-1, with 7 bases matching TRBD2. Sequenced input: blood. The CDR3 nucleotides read TGTGCCAGCAGCCACATGACTAGCAGGAGCAAGCAGTTCTTC. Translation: CASSHMTSRSKQFF.